The subject of this entry is one TCR beta chain. Its antigen is unidentified. This sample was taken from a study of beta chain features in type 1 diabetes. On the study more broadly: In all, 107,917,701 sorted cells from all samples were analyzed.

Each population that was sorted was more than 95% pure. As every portion of the isolated RNA was reverse transcribed, the sequencing read expressed TCRB transcripts. The method was immunoSEQ multiplex PCR; TCRdb's version includes in-frame clones alone and lacks a portion of them. The data show 970,000 or so clones, 15% to 20% seen once. Study-wide results and caveats: Compared with healthy donors, patients appeared to share more similar naive, central memory and regulatory TCRB repertoires.

The CDR3 covers 12 residues. Trimming left V 1 base short and J 8 bases short, with 6 bases between. The germline V gene encodes CDR1 SGHTA and CDR2 FQGNSA. The clonotype comes from a woman between 18 and 30 years old in good health. The chain recombines TRBV7-2 with TRBJ2-1, with no clear D. What was sequenced was naive CD4+ T cells from blood. CDR3 sequence reads: CASSLGPDEQFF. The CDR3 DNA reads as TGTGCCAGCAGCTTAGGCCCCGATGAGCAGTTCTTC.